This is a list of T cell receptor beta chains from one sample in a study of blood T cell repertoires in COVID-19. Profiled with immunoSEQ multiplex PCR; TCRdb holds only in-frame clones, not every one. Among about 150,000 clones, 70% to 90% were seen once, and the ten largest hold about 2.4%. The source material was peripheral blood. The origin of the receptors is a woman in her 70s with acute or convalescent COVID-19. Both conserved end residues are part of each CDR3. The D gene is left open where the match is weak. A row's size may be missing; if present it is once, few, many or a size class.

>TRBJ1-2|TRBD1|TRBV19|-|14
CASSEQGFGYGYTF
TGTGCCAGTAGCGAACAGGGGTTTGGCTATGGCTACACCTTC
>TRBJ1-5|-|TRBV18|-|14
CASSPKGHPQPQHF
TGTGCCAGCTCCCCAAAGGGGCATCCCCAGCCCCAGCATTTT
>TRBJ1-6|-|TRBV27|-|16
CASRGGGSSYNSPLHF
TGTGCCAGCAGGGGGGGAGGAAGCTCCTATAATTCACCCCTCCACTTT
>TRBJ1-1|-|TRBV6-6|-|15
CASTFAPAGPTEAFF
TGTGCCAGCACCTTCGCCCCAGCAGGGCCTACTGAAGCTTTCTTT
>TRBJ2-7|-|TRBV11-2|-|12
CASSPTGYEQYF
TGTGCCAGCAGTCCGACGGGGTACGAGCAGTACTTC
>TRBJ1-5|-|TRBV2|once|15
CASSPGHRSNQPQHF
TGTGCCAGCAGTCCGGGACATCGTAGCAATCAGCCCCAGCATTTT
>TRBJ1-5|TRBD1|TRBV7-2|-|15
CASSPRTGRNQPQHF
TGTGCCAGCAGCCCCAGGACAGGGCGGAATCAGCCCCAGCATTTT
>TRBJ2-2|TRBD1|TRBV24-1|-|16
CATRDPRQGAEGELFF
TGTGCCACCAGGGACCCGAGACAGGGGGCCGAGGGGGAGCTGTTTTTT
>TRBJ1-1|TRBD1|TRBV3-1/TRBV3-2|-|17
CASSQFLTGGSNTEAFF
TGTGCCAGCAGCCAATTTCTGACAGGGGGATCGAACACTGAAGCTTTCTTT
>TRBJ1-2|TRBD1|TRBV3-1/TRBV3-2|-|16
CASSQVNRGLNYGYTF
TGTGCCAGCAGCCAAGTTAATAGGGGGCTTAACTATGGCTACACCTTC